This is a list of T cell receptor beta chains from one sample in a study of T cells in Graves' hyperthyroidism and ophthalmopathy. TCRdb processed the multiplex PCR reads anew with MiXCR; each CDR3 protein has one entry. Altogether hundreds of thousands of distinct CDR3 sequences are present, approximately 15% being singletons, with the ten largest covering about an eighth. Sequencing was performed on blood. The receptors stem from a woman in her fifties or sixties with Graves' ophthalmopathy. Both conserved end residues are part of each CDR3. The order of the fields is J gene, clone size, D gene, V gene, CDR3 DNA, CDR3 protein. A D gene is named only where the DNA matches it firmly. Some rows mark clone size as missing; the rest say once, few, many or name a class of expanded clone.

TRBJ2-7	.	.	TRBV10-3	TGTGCCATCAGGGACAGCTACGAGCAGTACTTC	CAIRDSYEQYF
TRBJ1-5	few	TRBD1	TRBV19	TGTGCCAGTAATCCTGGGGGCGGACAGGTGGTTGGGCCCCAGCATTTT	CASNPGGGQVVGPQHF
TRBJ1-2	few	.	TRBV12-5	TGTGCTAGTGGTTTGGTAATCGGGCGGAAGGGAGCCCGAACTGGCTACACCTTC	CASGLVIGRKGARTGYTF
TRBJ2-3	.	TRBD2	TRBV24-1	TGTGCCACCAGAGCAGGAGTGGCGGGAGGCACAGATACGCAGTATTTT	CATRAGVAGGTDTQYF
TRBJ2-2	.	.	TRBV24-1	TGTGCCACCAGTGATTTGCCTTTAACAGGACTCAACACCGGGGAGCTGTTTTTT	CATSDLPLTGLNTGELFF
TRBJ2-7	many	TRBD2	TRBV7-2	TGTGCCAGCAGCTTAGCGAGCGGGAGGGCTTGGGAGCAGTACTTC	CASSLASGRAWEQYF
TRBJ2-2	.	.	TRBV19	TGTGCCAGTAGCCGGGGCTCGAACACCGGGGAGCTGTTTTTT	CASSRGSNTGELFF
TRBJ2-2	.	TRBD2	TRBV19	TGTGCCAGTACTTCGCTAGCGGTGAACACCGGGGAGCTGTTTTTT	CASTSLAVNTGELFF
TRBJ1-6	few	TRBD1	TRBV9	TGTGCCAGCAGCTTGAGACAGGGGCTAAATTCACCCCTCCACTTT	CASSLRQGLNSPLHF
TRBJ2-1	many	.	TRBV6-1	TGTGCCAGCAGTGAAAGGACGGGAAACTACAATGAGCAGTTCTTC	CASSERTGNYNEQFF
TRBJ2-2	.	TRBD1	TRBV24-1	TGTGCCACCAGTTCGGGACAGGGGTCCCCCGGGGAGCTGTTTTTT	CATSSGQGSPGELFF
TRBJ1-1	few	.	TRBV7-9	TGTGCCAGCAGCTTAGCACAAGGTCCTGAAGCTTTCTTT	CASSLAQGPEAFF
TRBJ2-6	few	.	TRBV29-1	TGCAGCGTTGTACGGGACGGAAACTCTGGGGCCAACGTCCTGACTTTC	CSVVRDGNSGANVLTF
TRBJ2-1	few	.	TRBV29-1	TGCAGCGGTCGTCGGAGAAGCTCCTACAATGAGCAGTTCTTC	CSGRRRSSYNEQFF
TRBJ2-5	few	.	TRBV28	TGTGCCACCCTCCTGCGAGCGGCTGGAGAGACCCAGTACTTC	CATLLRAAGETQYF
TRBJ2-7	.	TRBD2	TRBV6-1	TGTGCCAGCAGTGCCCCTATAGCGGGGCGCTCCTACGAGCAGTACTTC	CASSAPIAGRSYEQYF
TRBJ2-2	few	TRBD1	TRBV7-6	TGTGCCAGCAGCTTTAGTGCAGGGGGCGCAAACACCGGGGAGCTGTTTTTT	CASSFSAGGANTGELFF